The 24 T cell receptor beta chains reported below all come from one sample, sequenced in a study of OX40 agonist ivuxolimab in advanced cancers. TCRdb's copy holds only in-frame clones and misses some; the assay was immunoSEQ multiplex PCR. Of about 41,000 clones in the sample, over 80% were seen once. The sequencing here drew on CD4+ or CD8+ T cells sorted from blood, taken in a trial of the OX40 agonist ivuxolimab. The source is an adult with an advanced solid tumor such as melanoma, head and neck, liver or kidney cancer.

This rearrangement joins TRBV7-9 to TRBJ2-7; tentative D call: TRBD2 (6 bases). Germline V gene data show CDR1 as SEHNR and CDR2 as FQNEAQ (reference sequence). This CDR3 is 15 amino acids long. With 1 base removed from V and 7 bases from J, the gap between germline ends came to 17 bases. CDR3 sequence reads: CASSLGGSGFGEQYF. As DNA, the CDR3 is TGTGCCAGCAGCTTAGGTGGCAGCGGGTTCGGGGAGCAGTACTTC. Using reference TRBV7-9 and TRBJ2-7 for the parts outside the CDR3, the full variable domain is DTGVSQNPRHKITKRGQNVTFRCDPISEHNRLYWYRQTLGQGPEFLTYFQNEAQLEKSRLLSDRFSAERPKGSFSTLEIQRTEQGDSAMYLCASSLGGSGFGEQYFGPGTRLTVT.

The DNA for the CDR3 is TGCGCCAGCAGCCATATCGGGAGAAGCACCGGGGAGCTGTTTTTT. Its protein product is CASSHIGRSTGELFF. The V gene is TRBV4-1, the J gene TRBJ2-2; perhaps TRBD2 as D (6 bases). V shed 3 bases and J shed 4 bases, with 12 bases lying between them. The CDR3 spans 15 residues. CDR1 MGHRA and CDR2 YSYEKL come from the germline V gene.

The gene calls are TRBV27 and TRBJ2-3; the match to TRBD2 covers 8 bases. CDR3 length equals 14 residues. Looked up from germline, CDR1 is MNHEY and CDR2 is SMNVEV (reference sequence). After removal of 2 bases from V and 6 bases from J, the junction contained 4 bases not matched to a gene. The CDR3 DNA reads TGTGCCAGCAGTTTAGGCGGGAGGCCCGATACGCAGTATTTT. It translates to CASSLGGRPDTQYF.

Remarks on this clone: The junction does not match germline at one end; this may be a read error. The J gene is TRBJ1-2, the V gene TRBV7-9; possibly TRBD1 for D (5 bases). The CDR3 consists of 13 residues. Germline CDR1 is SEHNR and CDR2 is FQNEAQ (reference sequence). CDR3 in amino acids: CASSLAGPYGYTF. The CDR3 bases are TGTGCCAGCAGTTTAGCAGGGCCCTATGGCTACACCTTC.

This chain joins TRBV10-3 and TRBJ2-5; 9 bases line up with TRBD2. CDR1 is ENHRY, CDR2 SYGVKD, per germline. Trimming at V came to 6 bases and at J to 8 bases, leaving 4 bases not matched to a gene. The CDR3 contains 12 residues. CDR3 in DNA: TGTGCCATCAGGGGGACTAGCACAACCCAGTACTTC. It yields the protein CAIRGTSTTQYF.

Turning to this clone: At one of its ends the junction is not consistent with the germline gene, which may arise from a read error. The chain links TRBV19 to TRBJ2-7; 7 positions agree with TRBD1. Germline V gives CDR1 LNHDA, CDR2 SQIVND (reference sequence). The CDR3 is made up of 14 amino acids. CDR3 in amino acids: CATSTGTASYEQYF. The CDR3 region has the DNA TGTGCCACTAGTACCGGGACAGCATCCTACGAGCAGTACTTC.

Here the CDR3 reads CASSLRDSITDTQYF. In nucleotides, the CDR3 is TGTGCCAGCAGCTTAAGGGACTCCATCACAGATACGCAGTATTTT. The rearrangement uses TRBV7-2 and TRBJ2-3; the D gene is possibly TRBD2 (6 bases). The CDR3 spans 15 residues. Germline lookup yields CDR1 SGHTA and CDR2 FQGNSA. V was pared by 2 bases and J by 2 bases, with 11 bases between.

The count of this clone is one. This chain connects TRBV28 to TRBJ2-7, with D uncertain. Trimming removed 5 bases at V and 12 bases at J, with 20 bases between. This CDR3 has 13 residues. From germline, CDR1 is MDHEN and CDR2 SYDVKM. CDR3 region: CASSTTGFIVAYF. The DNA for the CDR3 is TGTGCCAGCAGTACAACGGGCTTTATTGTCGCGTACTTC.

This chain uses TRBV7-2 with TRBJ2-7; D possibly corresponds to TRBD2 (5 bases). V lost 5 bases to trimming and J lost 5 bases, with 10 bases between them. The CDR3 has 12 amino acids. Germline V gene lookup returns CDR1 SGHTA and CDR2 FQGNSA. The CDR3 is CASSPRRNEQYF. DNA of the CDR3: TGTGCCAGCAGCCCCCGGAGGAACGAGCAGTACTTC.

This clone was seen only a few times. The rearrangement joins TRBV30 to TRBJ1-1; 9 nucleotides align to TRBD1. Germline V gene sequence: CDR1 GTSNPN, CDR2 SVGIG (reference sequence). V lost 5 bases, J lost 3 bases, and 7 bases stayed unmatched. The CDR3 is 14 amino acids. The DNA for the CDR3 is TGTGCCTGGTTCAATGACAGGGGGTACACTGAAGCTTTCTTT. Protein sequence: CAWFNDRGYTEAFF.

The chain is built from TRBV6-5 and TRBJ1-6; D perhaps matches TRBD1 (5 bases). Trimming stripped 2 bases from V and 9 bases from J, with 11 bases between. Germline V gene lookup returns CDR1 MNHEY and CDR2 SVGAGI. The CDR3 is made up of 14 amino acids. The CDR3 coding sequence is TGTGCCAGCAGTTACAGTACCGGGGGTTCACCCCTCCACTTT. Amino acids: CASSYSTGGSPLHF.

This rearrangement joins TRBV7-2 to TRBJ1-3; no clear D. In germline, CDR1 is SGHTA, CDR2 FQGNSA. This CDR3 spans 12 amino acids. Trimming removed 2 bases from V and 5 bases from J, with 4 bases in between. The DNA for the CDR3 is TGTGCCAGCAGCTTAAACCGAAACACCATATATTTT. Encoded protein: CASSLNRNTIYF.

Here the CDR3 reads CASSLAGHFTDTQYF. The DNA for the CDR3 is TGTGCCAGCAGCTTAGCGGGACATTTTACAGATACGCAGTATTTT. The chain joins TRBV7-2 to TRBJ2-3; a possible D gene is TRBD1 (6 bases). Germline V gene sequence: CDR1 SGHTA, CDR2 FQGNSA. This CDR3 is 15 amino acids long. V was trimmed by 0 bases and J by 3 bases, leaving 10 bases between them.

The sample holds one count of this clone. The chain links TRBV11-3 to TRBJ2-3; D call uncertain. The CDR3 contains 13 residues. Trimming took 5 bases from V and 0 from J, leaving 6 bases between them. CDR1 SGHNT and CDR2 YENEEA come from the germline V gene. The CDR3 is CASSADSTDTQYF. CDR3 nucleotides: TGTGCCAGCAGCGCCGACAGCACAGATACGCAGTATTTT.

The V gene is TRBV28, the J gene TRBJ2-7; no clear D. Germline V gene data show CDR1 as MDHEN and CDR2 as SYDVKM. V was cut by 8 bases and J by 4 bases, with 6 bases left in between. The CDR3 spans 10 residues. The CDR3 sequence: CASARYEQYF. The CDR3, as DNA: TGTGCCAGCGCCCGATACGAGCAGTACTTC.

The chain combines TRBV20-1 with TRBJ1-1; D uncertain. CDR1 and CDR2 from the germline V gene are DFQATT and SNEGSKA (reference sequence). This CDR3 comprises 11 residues. Between the trimmed V and J ends, which lost 8 bases and 2 bases, there was a span of 9 bases. The CDR3 protein is CSSPGNTEAFF. The CDR3 DNA reads as TGCAGTAGCCCGGGTAACACTGAAGCTTTCTTT.

The J gene is TRBJ2-5, the V gene TRBV7-6, with a possible D match to TRBD1 (5 bases). Germline V gives CDR1 SGHVS, CDR2 FNYEAQ. The CDR3 extends over 13 amino acids. V was trimmed by 5 bases and J by 1 base, leaving 8 bases between them. The CDR3, as DNA: TGTGCCAGCAGCCAGGGCCGCCAAGAGACCCAGTACTTC. Translating it yields CASSQGRQETQYF.

A single count supports this clone. CDR3: CASSLSVPYEQYF. CDR3 DNA: TGTGCCAGCAGCCTCAGCGTACCCTACGAGCAGTACTTC. The chain joins TRBV11-3 to TRBJ2-7; no reliable D call. The ends were cut back, 5 bases at V and 2 bases at J, with 10 bases in the middle. This CDR3 has 13 residues. Germline V gene data show CDR1 as SGHNT and CDR2 as YENEEA.

This clone occurred a few times. The CDR3 DNA is TGTGCCAGTAGTATAGGAACGGGACAGGACACTGAAGCTTTCTTT. It yields the protein CASSIGTGQDTEAFF. The chain links TRBV19 to TRBJ1-1; 8 bases are shared with TRBD1. CDR1 LNHDA and CDR2 SQIVND come from the germline V gene (reference sequence). The J segment lost 3 bases and the V segment lost 1 base, leaving 4 bases of the junction unmatched. The CDR3 length is 15 residues.

The rearrangement links TRBV28 to TRBJ2-7; no firm D call. CDR1 MDHEN and CDR2 SYDVKM come from the germline V gene. V was trimmed by 8 bases and J by 0 bases, leaving 17 bases between them. This CDR3 has 15 amino acids. CDR3 region: CASSSWGISSYEQYF. The DNA of the CDR3 is TGTGCCAGCTCTTCCTGGGGTATAAGCTCCTACGAGCAGTACTTC. Full variable domain (missing parts from reference TRBV28 and TRBJ2-7): DVKVTQSSRYLVKRTGEKVFLECVQDMDHENMFWYRQDPGLGLRLIYFSYDVKMKEKGDIPEGYSVSREKKERFSLILESASTNQTSMYLCASSSWGISSYEQYFGPGTRLTVT.

Only one count was recorded for this clone. The chain is built from TRBV6-5 and TRBJ2-7; D may be TRBD2 (5 bases). Germline CDR1 is MNHEY and CDR2 is SVGAGI. The ends were cut back, 6 bases at V and 0 bases at J, with 12 bases in the middle. The CDR3 runs 14 residues. The CDR3 protein is CASRTPGSSYEQYF. The CDR3, as DNA: TGTGCCAGCAGAACGCCGGGGAGCTCCTACGAGCAGTACTTC.

The rearrangement links TRBV10-2 to TRBJ2-7, with TRBD1 identical over 9 bases. The CDR3 contains 14 residues. CDR1 and CDR2 from the germline V gene are WSHSY and SAAADI. The V gene end was trimmed by 6 bases and the J gene end by 3 bases; junction bases not matched to a gene: 6. CDR3 bases: TGCGCCAGCAGGCGGACAGGGGCCGGCTACGAGCAGTACTTC. Translation: CASRRTGAGYEQYF.

Only a few counts were recorded for this clone. This chain uses TRBV6-5 with TRBJ2-7; maybe TRBD1 (5 bases). V lost 6 bases and J lost 1, with 10 bases in between. The CDR3 totals 13 residues. Germline V gene lookup returns CDR1 MNHEY and CDR2 SVGAGI. The CDR3 is CASRAGPSYEQYF. The CDR3 nucleotides are TGTGCCAGCAGGGCAGGGCCTTCCTACGAGCAGTACTTC.

This chain connects TRBV27 to TRBJ1-5, with unresolved D. Per the germline V gene, CDR1 is MNHEY and CDR2 is SMNVEV (reference sequence). The CDR3 covers 15 residues. Trimming left V 5 bases short and J 0 bases short, with 11 bases between. The CDR3 loop is CASSPRQPSNQPQHF. The CDR3 region has the DNA TGTGCCAGCAGTCCCCGACAACCTAGCAATCAGCCCCAGCATTTT.